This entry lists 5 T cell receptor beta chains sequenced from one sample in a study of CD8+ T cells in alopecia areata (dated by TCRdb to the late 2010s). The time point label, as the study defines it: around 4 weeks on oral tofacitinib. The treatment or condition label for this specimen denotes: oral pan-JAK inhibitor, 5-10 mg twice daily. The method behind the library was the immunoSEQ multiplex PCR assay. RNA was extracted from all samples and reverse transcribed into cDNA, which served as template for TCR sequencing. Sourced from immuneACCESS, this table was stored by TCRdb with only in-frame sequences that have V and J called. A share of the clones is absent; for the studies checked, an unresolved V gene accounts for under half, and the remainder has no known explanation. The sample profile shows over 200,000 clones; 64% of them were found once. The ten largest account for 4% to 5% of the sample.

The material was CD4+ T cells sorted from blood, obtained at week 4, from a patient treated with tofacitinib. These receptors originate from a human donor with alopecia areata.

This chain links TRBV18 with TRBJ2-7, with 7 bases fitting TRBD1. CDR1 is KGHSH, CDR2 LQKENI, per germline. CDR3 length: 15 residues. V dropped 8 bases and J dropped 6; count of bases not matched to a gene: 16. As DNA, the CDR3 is TGTGCCAGCACAAGAGCGACAGGGTACGCTGGCGAGCAGTACTTC. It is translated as CASTRATGYAGEQYF. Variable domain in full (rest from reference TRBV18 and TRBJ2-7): NAGVMQNPRHLVRRRGQEARLRCSPMKGHSHVYWYRQLPEEGLKFMVYLQKENIIDESGMPKERFSAEFPKEGPSILRIQQVVRGDSAAYFCASTRATGYAGEQYFGPGTRLTVT.

CDR3 in DNA: TGTGCCAGCAGCGTAGACTTAGGAGGCAACATTCAGTACTTC. Amino acid sequence: CASSVDLGGNIQYF. The V call is TRBV9, the J call TRBJ2-4; D possibly corresponds to TRBD2 (5 bases). This CDR3 is 14 amino acids long. V lost 0 bases and J lost 7, with 11 bases in between. CDR1 SGDLS and CDR2 YYNGEE come from the germline V gene.

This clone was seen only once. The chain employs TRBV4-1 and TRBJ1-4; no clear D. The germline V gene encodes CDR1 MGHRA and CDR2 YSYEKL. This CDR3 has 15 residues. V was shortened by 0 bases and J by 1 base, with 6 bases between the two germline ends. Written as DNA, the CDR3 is TGCGCCAGCAGCCAAGACTGGGAAACTAATGAAAAACTGTTTTTT. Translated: CASSQDWETNEKLFF.

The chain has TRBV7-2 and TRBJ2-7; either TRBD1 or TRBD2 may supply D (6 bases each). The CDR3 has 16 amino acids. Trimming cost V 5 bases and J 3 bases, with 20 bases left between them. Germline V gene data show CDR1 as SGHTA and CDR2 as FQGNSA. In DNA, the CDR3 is TGTGCCAGCAGCGAGAGGGGGGTGCCCAACCTCTACGAGCAGTACTTC. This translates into CASSERGVPNLYEQYF.

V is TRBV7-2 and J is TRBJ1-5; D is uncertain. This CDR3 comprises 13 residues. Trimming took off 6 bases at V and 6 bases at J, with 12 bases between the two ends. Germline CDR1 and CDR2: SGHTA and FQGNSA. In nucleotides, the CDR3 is TGTGCCAGCAGGGCCGATTTAGGTCAGCCCCAGCATTTT. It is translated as CASRADLGQPQHF. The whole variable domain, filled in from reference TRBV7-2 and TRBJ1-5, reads GAGVSQSPSNKVTEKGKDVELRCDPISGHTALYWYRQSLGQGLEFLIYFQGNSAPDKSGLPSDRFSAERTGGSVSTLTIQRTQQEDSAVYLCASRADLGQPQHFGDGTRLSIL.